The next 20 T cell receptor beta chains were all read from a single sample in a study of T cell changes during pregnancy in multiple sclerosis. TCRdb's copy holds only in-frame clones and misses some; the assay was immunoSEQ multiplex PCR. This table has about 49,000 clones, about 91% appearing once. The specimen was CD4+ T cells from peripheral blood mononuclear cells, collected in the second trimester of pregnancy. The receptor source for this set is a female donor in good health, enrolled as a control in a pregnancy study.

The chain is built from TRBV4-3 and TRBJ2-2; D is unresolved. V was clipped by 2 bases and J by 5 bases, with 9 bases between them. Germline V lookup: CDR1 LGHNA, CDR2 YSLEER. CDR3 length equals 14 residues. CDR3 residues: CASSQLTVTGELFF. CDR3 nucleotides: TGCGCCAGCAGCCAACTTACAGTAACCGGGGAGCTGTTTTTT.

V is TRBV6-5 and J is TRBJ1-2; no definite D call. The CDR3 sequence is 12 residues long. Germline V gene lookup returns CDR1 MNHEY and CDR2 SVGAGI. Trimming pared 10 bases from V and 6 bases from J, leaving 15 bases between. This chain's CDR3 is CATLRVRDGYTF. The CDR3 region has the DNA TGTGCCACCCTACGGGTCCGGGATGGCTACACCTTC.

The rearrangement uses TRBV7-9 and TRBJ1-2, with no clear D. Germline V gene data show CDR1 as SEHNR and CDR2 as FQNEAQ (reference sequence). CDR3 length: 16 amino acids. The germline V and J ends were trimmed by 2 bases and 3 bases, with 16 bases remaining between them. The CDR3 loop is CASSLLGGMPHYGYTF. The DNA for the CDR3 is TGTGCCAGCAGCTTACTAGGAGGAATGCCACACTATGGCTACACCTTC.

DNA for the CDR3: TGTGCCAGCAGTCGACAGGGGGCCCCCTCCACAGATACGCAGTATTTT. Translation gives CASSRQGAPSTDTQYF. The V call is TRBV27, the J call TRBJ2-3, with 10 bases matching TRBD1. The germline V gene encodes CDR1 MNHEY and CDR2 SMNVEV (reference sequence). The CDR3 runs 16 residues. Trimming at V came to 5 bases and at J to 2 bases, leaving 7 bases not matched to a gene.

This chain connects TRBV19 to TRBJ1-1; 8 bases map to TRBD1. The length of the CDR3 is 16 residues. Germline assignment: CDR1 LNHDA and CDR2 SQIVND (reference sequence). V lost 1 base to trimming and J lost 0 bases; unmatched junction nucleotides: 4. The CDR3 DNA is TGTGCCAGTAGTATAGGTACAGGGGGGGTGAACACTGAAGCTTTCTTT. Protein sequence: CASSIGTGGVNTEAFF.

The chain joins TRBV6-6 to TRBJ1-1; D not certain. The germline gives CDR1 MNHNY, CDR2 SVGAGI (reference sequence). The CDR3 sequence is 15 residues long. The V end lost 2 bases, the J end lost 1 base, and 11 bases lay between the germline ends. CDR3 nucleotides: TGTGCCAGCAGTTACGTGAGGGTCTGGAACACTGAAGCTTTCTTT. It translates to CASSYVRVWNTEAFF.

The V gene is TRBV5-4, the J gene TRBJ2-7; D gene unclear. Germline V gene lookup returns CDR1 SGHNT and CDR2 YYREEE (reference sequence). The CDR3 sequence is 13 residues long. V gave up 0 bases and J gave up 2 bases, with 6 bases separating them. The CDR3 region has the DNA TGTGCCAGCAGCTTGGGCGGAACCTACGAGCAGTACTTC. Translation gives CASSLGGTYEQYF.

The J gene is TRBJ1-1, the V gene TRBV30; D may be TRBD1 (5 bases). Germline V gene lookup returns CDR1 GTSNPN and CDR2 SVGIG (reference sequence). The CDR3 spans 13 residues. Trimming left V 3 bases short and J 3 bases short, with 11 bases between. The CDR3 DNA sequence: TGTGCCTGGAGGCTGGCAGGGTACACTGAAGCTTTCTTT. It encodes CAWRLAGYTEAFF.

The chain combines TRBV7-3 with TRBJ1-2, with D unresolved. CDR1 and CDR2 from the germline V gene are SGHTA and FQGTGA. The CDR3 has 13 residues. The V gene lost 5 bases and the J gene lost 8 bases, with 15 bases spanning the gap. This CDR3 is CASSPGSGLGYTF. CDR3 nucleotides: TGTGCCAGCAGCCCCGGATCGGGGTTGGGCTACACCTTC. Using reference TRBV7-3 and TRBJ1-2 for the parts outside the CDR3, the full variable domain is GAGVSQTPSNKVTEKGKYVELRCDPISGHTALYWYRQSLGQGPEFLIYFQGTGAADDSGLPNDRFFAVRPEGSVSTLKIQRTERGDSAVYLCASSPGSGLGYTFGSGTRLTVV.

The chain is built from TRBV5-4 and TRBJ1-1, with D tentatively TRBD1 (5 bases). The CDR3 consists of 13 residues. Trimming shortened V by 4 bases and J by 3 bases, and 10 bases separated the two germline ends. Germline assignment: CDR1 SGHNT and CDR2 YYREEE (reference sequence). CDR3 region: CASSAGPDTEAFF. The DNA for the CDR3 is TGTGCCAGCAGCGCGGGACCGGACACTGAAGCTTTCTTT.

J is TRBJ2-6 and V is TRBV7-6; D uncertain. Germline assignment: CDR1 SGHVS and CDR2 FNYEAQ. CDR3 length: 17 amino acids. Trimming removed 5 bases at V and 0 bases at J, with 14 bases between. CDR3 residues: CASSPSPRRSGANVLTF. As DNA, the CDR3 is TGTGCCAGCAGCCCTTCCCCCAGGCGCTCTGGGGCCAACGTCCTGACTTTC.

The genes are TRBV6-5 and TRBJ1-1; a weak D match, TRBD1 (6 bases). The V end lost 5 bases, the J end lost 3 bases, and 10 bases lay between the germline ends. Per the germline V gene, CDR1 is MNHEY and CDR2 is SVGAGI. There are 13 residues in the CDR3. CDR3 sequence reads: CASSPDRDTEAFF. DNA for the CDR3: TGTGCCAGCAGTCCGGACAGAGACACTGAAGCTTTCTTT.

This clone was found once. This chain connects TRBV25-1 to TRBJ2-2; maybe TRBD1 (5 bases). The CDR3 is 14 residues long. Germline V gives CDR1 MGHDK, CDR2 SYGVNS. With 4 bases removed from V and 1 base from J, the gap between germline ends came to 7 bases. The CDR3 DNA follows: TGTGCCAGCAGTGTCAGGGAGAACACCGGGGAGCTGTTTTTT. This encodes CASSVRENTGELFF.

The chain carries TRBV7-9 and TRBJ1-1; 9 bases agree with TRBD1. The CDR3 is 15 residues long. Per germline, CDR1 SEHNR and CDR2 FQNEAQ (reference sequence). The V and J ends lost 4 bases and 2 bases, in that order; junction bases with no gene match: 5. CDR3 sequence reads: CASSWRTGGNTEAFF. The CDR3 DNA reads TGTGCCAGCAGCTGGAGAACAGGGGGCAACACTGAAGCTTTCTTT.

The J gene is TRBJ1-3, the V gene TRBV4-1; 10 bases align to TRBD1. The CDR3 has 16 residues. CDR1 MGHRA and CDR2 YSYEKL come from the germline V gene. Unmatched junction bases numbered 2, after V lost 3 bases and J lost 0 bases. In DNA, the CDR3 is TGCGCCAGCAGCCAGGGACAGGGGTTCTCTGGAAACACCATATATTTT. Translating gives CASSQGQGFSGNTIYF.

V and J are TRBV9 and TRBJ1-6; 8 nucleotides line up with TRBD1. The V gene's germline CDR1 is SGDLS and CDR2 YYNGEE. Trimming cost V 4 bases and J 7 bases; bases outside gene matches: 7. This CDR3 has 15 amino acids. The CDR3 DNA reads as TGTGCCAGCAGCCCCCGGACAGGGAACAATTCACCCCTCCACTTT. Its translation: CASSPRTGNNSPLHF.

The gene calls are TRBV7-2 and TRBJ1-2, with a possible D match to TRBD1 (6 bases). The CDR3 spans 14 residues. Trimming removed 4 bases at V and 2 bases at J, with 11 bases between. Germline-derived CDR1 and CDR2 are SGHTA and FQGNSA. This CDR3 reads CASSSLQGNYGYTF. The CDR3 DNA reads as TGTGCCAGCAGCTCACTACAGGGAAACTATGGCTACACCTTC.

V is TRBV27 and J is TRBJ1-1, with no clear D. The CDR3 has 15 residues. V lost 3 bases and J 1 base, leaving 12 bases between the germline ends. CDR1 is MNHEY and CDR2 is SMNVEV in the germline V gene (reference sequence). CDR3: CASSFPTDKNTEAFF. CDR3 nucleotides: TGTGCCAGCAGTTTCCCTACCGACAAGAACACTGAAGCTTTCTTT.

The gene calls are TRBV18 and TRBJ2-3, with no clear D. This CDR3 spans 12 amino acids. The germline gives CDR1 KGHSH, CDR2 LQKENI. Trimming shortened V by 8 bases and J by 0 bases, and 6 bases separated the two germline ends. The CDR3 sequence is CASQTSTDTQYF. CDR3 bases: TGTGCCAGCCAAACTAGCACAGATACGCAGTATTTT.

J is TRBJ2-7 and V is TRBV15; D not resolved. The CDR3 is 12 amino acids. Germline V gene data show CDR1 as LNHNV and CDR2 as YYDKDF (reference sequence). Trimming removed 2 bases from V and 7 bases from J, with 9 bases in between. The DNA for the CDR3 is TGTGCCACCAGCAGACGGTCCCGGGAGCAGTACTTC. Encoded protein: CATSRRSREQYF. The variable domain in full, completed from reference TRBV15 and TRBJ2-7, reads DAMVIQNPRYQVTQFGKPVTLSCSQTLNHNVMYWYQQKSSQAPKLLFHYYDKDFNNEADTPDNFQSRRPNTSFCFLDIRSPGLGDTAMYLCATSRRSREQYFGPGTRLTVT.